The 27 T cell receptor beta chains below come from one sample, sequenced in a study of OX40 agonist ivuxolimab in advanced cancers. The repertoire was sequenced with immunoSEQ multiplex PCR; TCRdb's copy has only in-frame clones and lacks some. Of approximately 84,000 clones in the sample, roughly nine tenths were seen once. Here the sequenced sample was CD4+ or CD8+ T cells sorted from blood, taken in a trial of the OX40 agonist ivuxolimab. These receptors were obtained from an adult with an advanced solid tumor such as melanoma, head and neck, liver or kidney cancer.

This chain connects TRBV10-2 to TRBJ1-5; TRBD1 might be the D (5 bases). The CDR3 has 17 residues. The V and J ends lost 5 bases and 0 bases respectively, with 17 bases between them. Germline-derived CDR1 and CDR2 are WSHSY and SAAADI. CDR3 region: CASSPIRPGNSNQPQHF. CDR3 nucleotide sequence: TGCGCCAGCAGTCCCATCCGGCCAGGGAATAGCAATCAGCCCCAGCATTTT.

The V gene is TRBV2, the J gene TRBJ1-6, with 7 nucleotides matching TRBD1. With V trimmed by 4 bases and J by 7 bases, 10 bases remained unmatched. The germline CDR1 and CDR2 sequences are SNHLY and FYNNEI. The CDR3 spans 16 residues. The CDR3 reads CASSGRQGRPNSPLHF. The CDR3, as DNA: TGTGCCAGCAGTGGTCGACAGGGTAGGCCCAATTCACCCCTCCACTTT.

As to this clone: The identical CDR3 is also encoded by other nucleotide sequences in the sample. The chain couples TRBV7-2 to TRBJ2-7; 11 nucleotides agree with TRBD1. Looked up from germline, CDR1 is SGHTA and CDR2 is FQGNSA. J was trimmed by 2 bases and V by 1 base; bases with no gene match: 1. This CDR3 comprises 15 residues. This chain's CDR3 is CASSLGGQGAYEQYF. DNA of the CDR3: TGTGCCAGCAGCTTAGGGGGACAGGGGGCCTACGAGCAGTACTTC.

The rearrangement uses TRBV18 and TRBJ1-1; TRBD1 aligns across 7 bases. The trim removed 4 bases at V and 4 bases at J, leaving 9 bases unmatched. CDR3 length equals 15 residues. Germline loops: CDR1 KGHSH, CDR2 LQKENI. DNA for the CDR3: TGTGCCAGCTCACTATCCTTCGCAGGGGGCACTGAAGCTTTCTTT. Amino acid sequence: CASSLSFAGGTEAFF.

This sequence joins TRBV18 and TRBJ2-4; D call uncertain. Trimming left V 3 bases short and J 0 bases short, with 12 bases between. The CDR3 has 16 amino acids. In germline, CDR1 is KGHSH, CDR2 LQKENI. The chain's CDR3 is CASSPIPVVAKNIQYF. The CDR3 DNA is TGTGCCAGCTCACCGATTCCCGTTGTAGCCAAAAACATTCAGTACTTC.

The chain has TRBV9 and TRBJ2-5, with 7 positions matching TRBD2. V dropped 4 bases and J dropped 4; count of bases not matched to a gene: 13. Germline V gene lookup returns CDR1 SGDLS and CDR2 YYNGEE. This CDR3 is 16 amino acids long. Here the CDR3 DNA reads TGTGCCAGCAGCACCACCTGGGGAGGGCGAGGAGAGACCCAGTACTTC. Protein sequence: CASSTTWGGRGETQYF.

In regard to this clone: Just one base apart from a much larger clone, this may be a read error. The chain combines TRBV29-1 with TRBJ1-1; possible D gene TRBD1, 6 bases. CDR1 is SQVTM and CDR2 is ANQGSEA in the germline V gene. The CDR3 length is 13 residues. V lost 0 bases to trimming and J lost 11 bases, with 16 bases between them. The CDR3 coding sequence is TGCAGCGTTGAAGAGTCCGCCAAGGGGGAGGCTTTCTTT. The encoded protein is CSVEESAKGEAFF.

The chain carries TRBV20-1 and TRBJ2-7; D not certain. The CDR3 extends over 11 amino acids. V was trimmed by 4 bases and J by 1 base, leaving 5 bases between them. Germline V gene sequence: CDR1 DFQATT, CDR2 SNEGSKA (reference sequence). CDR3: CSAKKSYEQYV. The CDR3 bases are TGCAGTGCTAAAAAATCCTACGAGCAGTACGTC.

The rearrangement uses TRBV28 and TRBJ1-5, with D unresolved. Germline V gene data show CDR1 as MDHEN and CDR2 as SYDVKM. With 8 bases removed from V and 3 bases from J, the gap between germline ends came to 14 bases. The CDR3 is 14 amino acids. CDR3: CASRQASFNQPQHF. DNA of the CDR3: TGTGCCAGCCGGCAGGCCTCTTTCAATCAGCCCCAGCATTTT.

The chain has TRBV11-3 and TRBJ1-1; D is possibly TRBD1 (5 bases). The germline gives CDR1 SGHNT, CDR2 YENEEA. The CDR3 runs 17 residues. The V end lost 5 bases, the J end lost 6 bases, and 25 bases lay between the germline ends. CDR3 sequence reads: CASSPPQFGGLGPEAFF. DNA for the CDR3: TGTGCCAGCAGCCCCCCCCAGTTTGGGGGGTTAGGGCCTGAAGCTTTCTTT.

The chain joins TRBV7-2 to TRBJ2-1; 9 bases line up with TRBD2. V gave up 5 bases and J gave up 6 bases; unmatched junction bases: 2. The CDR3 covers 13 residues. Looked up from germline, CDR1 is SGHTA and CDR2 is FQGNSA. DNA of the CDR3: TGTGCCAGCAGCCTGGGACTAGCCAATGAGCAGTTCTTC. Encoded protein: CASSLGLANEQFF.

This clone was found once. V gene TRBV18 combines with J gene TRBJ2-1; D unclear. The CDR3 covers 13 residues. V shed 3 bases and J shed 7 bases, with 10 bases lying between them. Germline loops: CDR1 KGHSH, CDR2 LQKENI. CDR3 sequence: CASSPQTLNEQFF. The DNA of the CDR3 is TGTGCCAGCTCACCTCAAACGTTAAATGAGCAGTTCTTC.

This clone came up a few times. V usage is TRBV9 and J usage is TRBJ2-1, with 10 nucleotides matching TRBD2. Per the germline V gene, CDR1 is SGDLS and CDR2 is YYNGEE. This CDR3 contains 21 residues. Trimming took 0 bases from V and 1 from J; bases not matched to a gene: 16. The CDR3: CASSVGVRASGSGESYNEQFF. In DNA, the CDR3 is TGTGCCAGCAGCGTAGGGGTTCGGGCTAGCGGGAGCGGTGAATCCTACAATGAGCAGTTCTTC.

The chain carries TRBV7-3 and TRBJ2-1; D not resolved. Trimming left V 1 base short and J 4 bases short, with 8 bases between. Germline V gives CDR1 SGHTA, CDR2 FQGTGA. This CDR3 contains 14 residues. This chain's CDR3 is CASSLNGQYNEQFF. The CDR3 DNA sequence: TGTGCCAGCAGCTTAAACGGGCAGTACAATGAGCAGTTCTTC. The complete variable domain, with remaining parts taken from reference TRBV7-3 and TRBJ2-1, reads GAGVSQTPSNKVTEKGKYVELRCDPISGHTALYWYRQSLGQGPEFLIYFQGTGAADDSGLPNDRFFAVRPEGSVSTLKIQRTERGDSAVYLCASSLNGQYNEQFFGPGTRLTVL.

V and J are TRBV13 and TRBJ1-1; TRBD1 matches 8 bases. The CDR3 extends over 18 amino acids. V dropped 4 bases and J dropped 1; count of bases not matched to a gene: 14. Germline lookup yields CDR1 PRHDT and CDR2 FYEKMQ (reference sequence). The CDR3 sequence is CASSWNRAGGAPNTEAFF. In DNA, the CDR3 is TGTGCCAGCAGCTGGAATCGGGCAGGGGGCGCGCCGAACACTGAAGCTTTCTTT. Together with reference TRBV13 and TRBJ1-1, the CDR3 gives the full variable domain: AAGVIQSPRHLIKEKRETATLKCYPIPRHDTVYWYQQGPGQDPQFLISFYEKMQSDKGSIPDRFSAQQFSDYHSELNMSSLELGDSALYFCASSWNRAGGAPNTEAFFGQGTRLTVV.

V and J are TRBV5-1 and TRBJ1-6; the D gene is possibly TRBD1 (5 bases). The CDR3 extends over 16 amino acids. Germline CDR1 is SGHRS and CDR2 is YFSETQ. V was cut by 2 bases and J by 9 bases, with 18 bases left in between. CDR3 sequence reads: CASSFGGATGSSPLHF. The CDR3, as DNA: TGCGCCAGCAGCTTCGGTGGGGCGACGGGTAGTTCACCCCTCCACTTT.

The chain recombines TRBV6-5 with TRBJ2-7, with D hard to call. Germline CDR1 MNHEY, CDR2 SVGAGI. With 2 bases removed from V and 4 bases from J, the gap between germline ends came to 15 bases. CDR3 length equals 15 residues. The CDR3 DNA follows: TGTGCCAGCAGTTACCGAGCGAATATAGGGTACGAGCAGTACTTC. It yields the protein CASSYRANIGYEQYF.

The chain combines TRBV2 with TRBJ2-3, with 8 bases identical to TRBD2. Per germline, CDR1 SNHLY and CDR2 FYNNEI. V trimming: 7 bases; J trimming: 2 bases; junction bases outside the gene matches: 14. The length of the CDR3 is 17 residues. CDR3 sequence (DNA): TGTGCCAGCACTCCCGGGGGCGGGAGGCCCTCCACAGATACGCAGTATTTT. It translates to CASTPGGGRPSTDTQYF.

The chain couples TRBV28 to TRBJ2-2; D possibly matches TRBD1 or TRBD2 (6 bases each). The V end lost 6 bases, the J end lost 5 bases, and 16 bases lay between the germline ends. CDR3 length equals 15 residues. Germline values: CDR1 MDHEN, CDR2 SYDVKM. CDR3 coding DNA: TGTGCCAGCAGCCGGCCCAGGAGGGGGACCGGGGAGCTGTTTTTT. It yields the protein CASSRPRRGTGELFF.

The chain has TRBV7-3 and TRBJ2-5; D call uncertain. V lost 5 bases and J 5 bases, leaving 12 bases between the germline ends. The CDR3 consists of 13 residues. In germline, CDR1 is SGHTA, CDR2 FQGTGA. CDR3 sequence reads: CASSTLGRETQYF. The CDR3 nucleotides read TGTGCCAGCAGCACCCTAGGTCGGGAGACCCAGTACTTC.

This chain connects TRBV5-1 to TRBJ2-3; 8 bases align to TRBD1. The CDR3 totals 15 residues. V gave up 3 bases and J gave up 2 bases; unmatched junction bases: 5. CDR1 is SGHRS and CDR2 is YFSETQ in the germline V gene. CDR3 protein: CASSYDRGFTDTQYF. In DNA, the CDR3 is TGCGCCAGCAGCTACGACAGGGGATTCACAGATACGCAGTATTTT.

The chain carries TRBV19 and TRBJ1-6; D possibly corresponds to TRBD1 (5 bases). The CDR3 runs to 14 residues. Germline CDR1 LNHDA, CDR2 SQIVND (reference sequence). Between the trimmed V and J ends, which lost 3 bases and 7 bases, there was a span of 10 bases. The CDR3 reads CASSMGQLNSPLHF. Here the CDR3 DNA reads TGTGCCAGTAGTATGGGGCAGCTAAATTCACCCCTCCACTTT.

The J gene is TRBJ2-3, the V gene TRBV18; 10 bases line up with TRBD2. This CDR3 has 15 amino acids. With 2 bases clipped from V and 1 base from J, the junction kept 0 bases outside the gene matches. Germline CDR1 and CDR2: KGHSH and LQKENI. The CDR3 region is CASSPGLAGTDTQYF. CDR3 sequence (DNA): TGTGCCAGCTCACCAGGACTAGCGGGCACAGATACGCAGTATTTT. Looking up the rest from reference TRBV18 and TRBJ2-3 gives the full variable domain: NAGVMQNPRHLVRRRGQEARLRCSPMKGHSHVYWYRQLPEEGLKFMVYLQKENIIDESGMPKERFSAEFPKEGPSILRIQQVVRGDSAAYFCASSPGLAGTDTQYFGPGTRLTVL.

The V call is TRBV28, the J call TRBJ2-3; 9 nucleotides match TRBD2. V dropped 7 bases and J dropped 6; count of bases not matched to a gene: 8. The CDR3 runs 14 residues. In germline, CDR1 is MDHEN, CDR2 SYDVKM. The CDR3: CASTAGGTPDTQYF. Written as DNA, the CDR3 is TGTGCCAGCACCGCGGGAGGGACGCCGGATACGCAGTATTTT.

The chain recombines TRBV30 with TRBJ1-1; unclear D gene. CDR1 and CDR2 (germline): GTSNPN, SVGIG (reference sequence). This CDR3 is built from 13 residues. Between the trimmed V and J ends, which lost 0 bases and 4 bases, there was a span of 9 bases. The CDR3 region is CAWSVSGITEAFF. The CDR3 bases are TGTGCCTGGAGTGTCTCTGGGATCACTGAAGCTTTCTTT. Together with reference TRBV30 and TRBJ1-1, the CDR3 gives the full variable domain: SQTIHQWPATLVQPVGSPLSLECTVEGTSNPNLYWYRQAAGRGLQLLFYSVGIGQISSEVPQNLSASRPQDRQFILSSKKLLLSDSGFYLCAWSVSGITEAFFGQGTRLTVV.

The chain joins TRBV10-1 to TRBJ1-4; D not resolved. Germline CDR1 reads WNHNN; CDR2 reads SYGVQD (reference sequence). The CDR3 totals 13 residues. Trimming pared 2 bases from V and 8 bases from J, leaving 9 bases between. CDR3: CASSEGPGEKLFF. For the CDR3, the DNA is TGCGCCAGCAGTGAGGGACCGGGGGAAAAACTGTTTTTT.

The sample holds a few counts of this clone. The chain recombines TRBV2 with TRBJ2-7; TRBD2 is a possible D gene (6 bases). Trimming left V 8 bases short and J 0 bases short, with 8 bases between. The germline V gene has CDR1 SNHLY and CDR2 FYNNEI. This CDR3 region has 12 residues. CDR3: CASSGSSYEQYF. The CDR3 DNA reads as TGTGCCAGCTCCGGGAGCTCCTACGAGCAGTACTTC. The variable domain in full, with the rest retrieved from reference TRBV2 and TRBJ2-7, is EPEVTQTPSHQVTQMGQEVILRCVPISNHLYFYWYRQILGQKVEFLVSFYNNEISEKSEIFDDQFSVERPDGSNFTLKIRSTKLEDSAMYFCASSGSSYEQYFGPGTRLTVT.